The 31 T cell receptor beta chains below all came from one sample that was sequenced in a study of T-cell reconstitution after alpha-beta-depleted transplantation in children. Construction of the TCRbeta library involved unique molecular identifiers. TCRdb re-called the PCR reads with MiXCR, one entry per CDR3 protein. Of about 110,000 distinct CDR3 sequences listed, about 9.3% are singletons. Sequenced here: PBMCs, sampled before TCRalphabeta/CD19-depleted stem cell transplant. The receptors derive from a boy between 2 and 10 years old with acute lymphoblastic leukemia, due to receive a stem cell transplant.

The J gene is TRBJ1-3, the V gene TRBV30, with TRBD1 as a possible D gene (5 bases). V was shortened by 4 bases and J by 3 bases, with 16 bases between the two germline ends. In germline, CDR1 is GTSNPN, CDR2 SVGIG (reference sequence). The CDR3 spans 15 residues. The chain's CDR3 is CAWNNEQAFGNTIYF. CDR3 nucleotides: TGTGCCTGGAACAATGAACAGGCTTTTGGAAACACCATATATTTT.

The sample holds many counts of this clonotype. The chain couples TRBV5-1 to TRBJ2-1, with 7 bases identical to TRBD1. This CDR3 is 14 amino acids long. Germline V CDR1 and CDR2: SGHRS, YFSETQ. J lost 7 bases, V lost 5 bases, and 9 bases had no gene match. The CDR3 protein is CASRIGGEGNEQFF. The CDR3 nucleotides read TGCGCCAGCAGGATAGGGGGCGAGGGGAATGAGCAGTTCTTC.

The chain links TRBV5-1 to TRBJ2-7, with a weak D call TRBD1 (5 bases). Germline V gene lookup returns CDR1 SGHRS and CDR2 YFSETQ. The V gene lost 4 bases and the J gene lost 0 bases, with 14 bases spanning the gap. The CDR3 runs 15 residues. Here the CDR3 reads CASSPKGDPSYEQYF. Here the CDR3 DNA reads TGCGCCAGCAGCCCCAAAGGGGATCCCTCCTACGAGCAGTACTTC.

The chain joins TRBV20-1 to TRBJ1-1, with a weak D call TRBD1 (6 bases). The V and J ends lost 0 bases and 1 base respectively, with 24 bases between them. The CDR3 is 19 amino acids. The germline V gene encodes CDR1 DFQATT and CDR2 SNEGSKA (reference sequence). The CDR3 is CSARDRTAGVLWKNTEAFF. For the CDR3, the DNA is TGCAGTGCTAGAGACCGGACAGCTGGGGTTTTATGGAAGAACACTGAAGCTTTCTTT.

In this sample, this clonotype turned up a few times. The chain is built from TRBV6-1 and TRBJ2-3; 13 positions match TRBD2. Trimming took 5 bases from V and 4 from J; bases not matched to a gene: 3. Germline loops: CDR1 MNHNS, CDR2 SASEGT. The CDR3 sequence is 15 residues long. The CDR3 is CASSRTSGSPDTQYF. The CDR3 DNA sequence: TGTGCCAGCAGTCGGACTAGCGGGAGTCCAGATACGCAGTATTTT.

This clonotype was detected a few times. CDR3 DNA: TGCGCCAGCAGCTTATTTTTTACTAGCGGGAGGGACGAGCAGTACTTC. It yields the protein CASSLFFTSGRDEQYF. The V and J genes are TRBV5-1 and TRBJ2-7; 13 bases match TRBD2. The germline gives CDR1 SGHRS, CDR2 YFSETQ. The CDR3 is 16 residues long. V was pared by 2 bases and J by 5 bases, with 7 bases of the junction left unmatched.

V is TRBV5-1 and J is TRBJ1-1; D not certain. Deletions cut 7 bases from V and 0 bases from J, with 10 bases between. The germline V gene has CDR1 SGHRS and CDR2 YFSETQ. The CDR3 has 13 amino acids. The CDR3 nucleotides are TGCGCCAGCCGGTGGACTATGAACACTGAAGCTTTCTTT. Amino acids: CASRWTMNTEAFF.

This clonotype was detected only a few times. The V call is TRBV30, the J call TRBJ2-5; D remains unclear. Per the germline V gene, CDR1 is GTSNPN and CDR2 is SVGIG (reference sequence). The CDR3 length is 13 residues. Trimming left V 4 bases short and J 1 base short, with 10 bases between. The CDR3 loop is CAWTQPFQETQYF. The DNA for the CDR3 is TGTGCCTGGACTCAGCCGTTCCAAGAGACCCAGTACTTC.

This clonotype is medium-sized (0.01 to 0.1%) in the sample. The chain recombines TRBV24-1 with TRBJ2-2; D is unresolved. Germline CDR1 KGHDR, CDR2 SFDVKD. This CDR3 is built from 13 residues. The V and J ends lost 1 base and 6 bases respectively, with 5 bases between them. The DNA of the CDR3 is TGTGCCACCAGTGATTTATGGGCCGGGGAGCTGTTTTTT. The encoded protein is CATSDLWAGELFF.

This clonotype was observed a few times. The chain has TRBV4-2 and TRBJ2-7; 9 bases agree with TRBD1. CDR1 LGHNA and CDR2 YNFKEQ come from the germline V gene. V shed 4 bases and J 1 base; nucleotides not matched to a gene: 20. This CDR3 has 20 residues. This chain's CDR3 is CASSPSAIGQGFLESYEQYF. CDR3 nucleotides: TGTGCCAGCAGCCCGTCGGCAATAGGACAGGGGTTTTTGGAATCCTACGAGCAGTACTTC.

The J gene is TRBJ2-1, the V gene TRBV28; TRBD2 aligns across 12 bases. Germline CDR1 reads MDHEN; CDR2 reads SYDVKM. This CDR3 has 18 residues. Trimming removed 3 bases from V and 0 bases from J; junction bases left unmatched: 6. CDR3 bases: TGTGCCAGCAGTTTTGTCCTAGCGGGAGGGAGCTCCTACAATGAGCAGTTCTTC. Translating it yields CASSFVLAGGSSYNEQFF.

Details on this clonotype: The junction departs from the called germline gene at one end, perhaps through a read error. CDR3 bases: TGTGCCAGCAGCTTGGGACAGGGGGCGTACGAGCTGTACTTC. This translates into CASSLGQGAYELYF. The chain combines TRBV5-4 with TRBJ2-7, with 10 positions matching TRBD1. This CDR3 is 14 amino acids long. Germline V gives CDR1 SGHNT, CDR2 YYREEE (reference sequence).

This clonotype was seen more than once but under ten times. The V gene is TRBV15, the J gene TRBJ2-1; 11 nucleotides agree with TRBD2. The CDR3 is 16 residues long. CDR1 is LNHNV and CDR2 is YYDKDF in the germline V gene (reference sequence). V shed 3 bases and J 6 bases; nucleotides not matched to a gene: 7. The CDR3 DNA reads TGTGCCACCAGCAGGTTTGGACTAGCGGGCGGCAATGAGCAGTTCTTC. Residues: CATSRFGLAGGNEQFF.

This clonotype was found many times. The chain combines TRBV7-2 with TRBJ2-1, with D perhaps matching TRBD2 (6 bases). Germline assignment: CDR1 SGHTA and CDR2 FQGNSA. The V gene lost 5 bases and the J gene lost 16 bases, with 24 bases spanning the gap. The CDR3 has 14 amino acids. The CDR3 loop is CASSQEGGGTPSFF. CDR3 nucleotides: TGTGCCAGCAGCCAAGAGGGCGGCGGGACCCCCTCCTTCTTC.

CDR3 nucleotide sequence: TGTGCCAGCAGCCGACTAGGTGATGAGCAGTTCTTC. Residues: CASSRLGDEQFF. V and J are TRBV6-1 and TRBJ2-1, with a possible D match to TRBD2 (6 bases). The CDR3 covers 12 residues. The germline V gene encodes CDR1 MNHNS and CDR2 SASEGT. Trimming stripped 6 bases from V and 8 bases from J, with 11 bases between.

In this sample, this clonotype turned up many times. V usage is TRBV12-3 or TRBV12-4 and J usage is TRBJ2-5, with D perhaps matching TRBD1 (5 bases). Deletions cut 3 bases from V and 4 bases from J, with 9 bases between. The length of the CDR3 is 13 residues. The DNA for the CDR3 is TGTGCCAGCAGTTTGTGGCAGGGAGAGACCCAGTACTTC. Translated: CASSLWQGETQYF.

V is TRBV19 and J is TRBJ2-2; D is tentatively TRBD1 or TRBD2 (5 bases each). From germline, CDR1 is LNHDA and CDR2 SQIVND (reference sequence). This CDR3 is built from 15 residues. With 6 bases removed from V and 4 bases from J, the gap between germline ends came to 15 bases. The CDR3 protein is CASSLQAGTTGELFF. CDR3 nucleotide sequence: TGTGCCAGTAGCCTACAGGCAGGGACCACCGGGGAGCTGTTTTTT.

This clonotype has a count of ten or more. This rearrangement joins TRBV3-1 to TRBJ2-5, with a weak D call TRBD1 (6 bases). CDR1 is LGHDT, CDR2 YNNKEL, per germline (reference sequence). V lost 1 base and J lost 4, with 19 bases in between. The CDR3 totals 17 residues. The CDR3 DNA reads TGTGCCAGCAGCCAAGTTAAAGGGACAAGGGCAGGAGAGACCCAGTACTTC. Its translation is CASSQVKGTRAGETQYF.

The rearrangement joins TRBV28 to TRBJ2-7; a possible D gene is TRBD2 (5 bases). CDR1 and CDR2 (germline): MDHEN, SYDVKM. Trimming removed 3 bases from V and 0 bases from J, with 6 bases in between. The CDR3 has 13 amino acids. CDR3 amino acids: CASSFGLSYEQYF. CDR3 sequence (DNA): TGTGCCAGCAGTTTCGGACTCTCCTACGAGCAGTACTTC. The complete variable domain, with remaining parts taken from reference TRBV28 and TRBJ2-7, reads DVKVTQSSRYLVKRTGEKVFLECVQDMDHENMFWYRQDPGLGLRLIYFSYDVKMKEKGDIPEGYSVSREKKERFSLILESASTNQTSMYLCASSFGLSYEQYFGPGTRLTVT.

The sample holds a few counts of this clonotype. The rearrangement joins TRBV5-1 to TRBJ2-7; D ambiguous. Per germline, CDR1 SGHRS and CDR2 YFSETQ. The ends were cut back, 6 bases at V and 0 bases at J, with 10 bases in the middle. This CDR3 has 13 amino acids. CDR3 sequence reads: CASTPESSYEQYF. The DNA for the CDR3 is TGCGCCAGCACCCCTGAGAGCTCCTACGAGCAGTACTTC.

This clonotype showed up many times. The genes are TRBV10-3 and TRBJ2-1; perhaps TRBD1 as D (5 bases). CDR3 length equals 13 residues. V was trimmed by 2 bases and J by 6 bases, leaving 8 bases between them. Germline lookup yields CDR1 ENHRY and CDR2 SYGVKD. The CDR3 loop is CAISEGAVNEQFF. The CDR3 nucleotides read TGTGCCATCAGTGAGGGGGCCGTCAATGAGCAGTTCTTC.

This clonotype was detected many times. The J gene is TRBJ2-2, the V gene TRBV4-2; 7 positions match TRBD2. CDR1 and CDR2 (germline): LGHNA, YNFKEQ. This CDR3 spans 18 amino acids. Germline trimming cut 4 bases from V and 5 bases from J; bases unmatched to any gene: 16. CDR3 protein: CASSPTPGPAGWTGELFF. The CDR3 DNA reads TGTGCCAGCAGCCCAACCCCCGGCCCAGCGGGATGGACCGGGGAGCTGTTTTTT.

The table lists this clonotype with many counts. The rearrangement uses TRBV12-3 or TRBV12-4 and TRBJ1-2; TRBD1 aligns across 7 bases. The ends lost 5 bases at V and 4 bases at J; junction bases unmatched: 7. CDR3 length: 14 residues. The CDR3: CASSTGQASYGYTF. The CDR3 region has the DNA TGTGCCAGCAGTACCGGACAGGCGAGCTATGGCTACACCTTC.

The sample holds many counts of this clonotype. V gene TRBV6-5 combines with J gene TRBJ2-1; D is perhaps TRBD2 (6 bases). Germline lookup yields CDR1 MNHEY and CDR2 SVGAGI. The CDR3 runs to 15 residues. V lost 5 bases, J lost 4 bases, and 15 bases lay in between. Here the CDR3 reads CASSPSGLSYNEQFF. The CDR3 DNA reads as TGTGCCAGCAGTCCATCGGGACTTTCTTACAATGAGCAGTTCTTC.

This clonotype was observed at least ten times. The chain uses TRBV7-9 and TRBJ1-4; 9 bases match TRBD1. The germline V gene encodes CDR1 SEHNR and CDR2 FQNEAQ (reference sequence). J gave up 4 bases and V 5 bases, and 8 bases lay outside the gene matches. CDR3 length equals 16 residues. CDR3 DNA: TGTGCCAGCAGCCCTACGGGACAGGGTAGTAATGAAAAACTGTTTTTT. Protein: CASSPTGQGSNEKLFF.

This clonotype has more than one count but fewer than ten. This chain connects TRBV6-5 to TRBJ2-7, with D unclear. The V and J ends lost 4 bases and 3 bases respectively, with 7 bases between them. Per germline, CDR1 MNHEY and CDR2 SVGAGI. The CDR3 covers 12 residues. CDR3 sequence (DNA): TGTGCCAGCAGTTCCATCAACTACGAGCAGTACTTC. It specifies CASSSINYEQYF.

This clonotype has only a few counts. The junction departs from germline at one end; a sequencing error may be responsible. This chain links TRBV20-1 with TRBJ2-5, with 9 bases lining up with TRBD2. This CDR3 has 14 amino acids. From germline, CDR1 is DFQATT and CDR2 SNEGSKA (reference sequence). The CDR3 reads CSAREREAQETQYF. The CDR3 bases are TGCAGTGCTCGAGAGCGGGAGGCCCAAGAGACCCAGTACTTC.

Many counts were recorded for this clonotype. The chain couples TRBV7-9 to TRBJ2-2, with 8 positions matching TRBD2. Germline V gene data show CDR1 as SEHNR and CDR2 as FQNEAQ (reference sequence). Germline trimming cut 11 bases from V and 4 bases from J; bases unmatched to any gene: 6. CDR3 length equals 13 residues. DNA of the CDR3: TGTGCCTCCCAAGCGGGGGTCACCGGGGAGCTGTTTTTT. Translating gives CASQAGVTGELFF.

The rearrangement uses TRBV7-8 and TRBJ2-7; no clear D. The CDR3 is 12 amino acids. Germline CDR1 SGHVS, CDR2 FQNEAQ. V lost 5 bases to trimming and J lost 4 bases, with 9 bases between them. The CDR3 here is CASSHTRYEQYF. CDR3 DNA: TGTGCCAGCAGCCACACCCGATACGAGCAGTACTTC.

This clonotype was seen more than once but under ten times. The chain links TRBV5-5 to TRBJ2-1; possibly TRBD1 for D (5 bases). The CDR3 length is 16 residues. CDR1 is SGHKS, CDR2 YYEKEE, per germline (reference sequence). The ends were cut back, 4 bases at V and 1 base at J, with 15 bases in the middle. The DNA for the CDR3 is TGTGCCAGCAGCCTGTATGGGGCAATGTCCTACAATGAGCAGTTCTTC. It specifies CASSLYGAMSYNEQFF.

This clonotype has at least ten counts. The CDR3 sequence: CASSPLAGPYEQYF. The CDR3 nucleotides are TGTGCCAGCAGTCCTCTGGCGGGACCCTACGAGCAGTACTTC. V and J are TRBV6-1 and TRBJ2-7, with D perhaps TRBD2 (6 bases). V lost 5 bases and J lost 2, with 13 bases in between. The CDR3 extends over 14 amino acids. Germline CDR1 is MNHNS and CDR2 is SASEGT.